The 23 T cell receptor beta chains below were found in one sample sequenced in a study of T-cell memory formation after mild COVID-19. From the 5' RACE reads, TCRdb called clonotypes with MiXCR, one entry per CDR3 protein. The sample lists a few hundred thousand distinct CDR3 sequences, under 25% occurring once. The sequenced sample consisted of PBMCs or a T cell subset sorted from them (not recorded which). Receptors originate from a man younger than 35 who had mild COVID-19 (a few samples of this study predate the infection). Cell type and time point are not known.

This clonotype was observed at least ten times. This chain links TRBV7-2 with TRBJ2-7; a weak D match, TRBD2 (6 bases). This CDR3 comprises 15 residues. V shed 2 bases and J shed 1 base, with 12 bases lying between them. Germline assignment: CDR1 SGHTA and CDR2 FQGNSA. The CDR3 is CASSLQGGLSYEQYV. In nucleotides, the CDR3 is TGTGCCAGCAGCTTACAGGGAGGTCTATCCTACGAGCAGTACGTC.

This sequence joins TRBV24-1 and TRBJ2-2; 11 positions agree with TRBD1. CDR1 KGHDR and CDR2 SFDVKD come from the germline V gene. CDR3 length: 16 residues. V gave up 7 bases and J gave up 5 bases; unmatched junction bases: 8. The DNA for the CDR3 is TGTGCCACCAGCGCTCCGGGGACAGGGGGGACCGGGGAGCTGTTTTTT. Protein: CATSAPGTGGTGELFF.

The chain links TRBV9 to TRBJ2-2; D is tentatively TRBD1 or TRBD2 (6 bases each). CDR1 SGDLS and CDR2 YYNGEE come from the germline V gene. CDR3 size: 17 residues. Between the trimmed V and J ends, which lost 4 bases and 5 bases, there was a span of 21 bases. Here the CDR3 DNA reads TGTGCCAGCAGCTCCAACATGGGGGGCAGGAAGACCGGGGAGCTGTTTTTT. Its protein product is CASSSNMGGRKTGELFF. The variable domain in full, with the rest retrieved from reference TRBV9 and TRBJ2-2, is DSGVTQTPKHLITATGQRVTLRCSPRSGDLSVYWYQQSLDQGLQFLIQYYNGEERAKGNILERFSAQQFPDLHSELNLSSLELGDSALYFCASSSNMGGRKTGELFFGEGSRLTVL.

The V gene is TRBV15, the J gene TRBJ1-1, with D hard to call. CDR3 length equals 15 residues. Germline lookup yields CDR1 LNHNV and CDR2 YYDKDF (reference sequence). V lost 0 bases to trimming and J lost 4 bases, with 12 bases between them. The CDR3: CATSRDGNLGTEAFF. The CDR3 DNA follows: TGTGCCACCAGCAGAGACGGGAATCTGGGCACTGAAGCTTTCTTT.

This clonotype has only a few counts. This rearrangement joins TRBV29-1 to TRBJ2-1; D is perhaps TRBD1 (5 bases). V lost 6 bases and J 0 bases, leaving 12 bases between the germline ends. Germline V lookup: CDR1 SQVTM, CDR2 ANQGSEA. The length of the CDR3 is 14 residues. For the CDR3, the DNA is TGCAGCGTACTGACAGCCAGCTCCTACAATGAGCAGTTCTTC. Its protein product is CSVLTASSYNEQFF.

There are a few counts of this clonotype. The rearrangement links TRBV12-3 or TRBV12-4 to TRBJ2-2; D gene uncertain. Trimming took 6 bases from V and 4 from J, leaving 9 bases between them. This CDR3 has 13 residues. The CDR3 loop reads CASSGRATGELFF. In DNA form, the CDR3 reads TGTGCCAGCAGCGGGCGCGCCACCGGGGAGCTGTTTTTT.

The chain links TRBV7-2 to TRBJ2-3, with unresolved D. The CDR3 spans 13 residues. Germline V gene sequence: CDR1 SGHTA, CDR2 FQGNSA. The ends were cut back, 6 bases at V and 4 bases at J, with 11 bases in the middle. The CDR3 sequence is CASRFYSSDTQYF. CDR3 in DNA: TGTGCCAGCAGATTTTATTCATCAGATACGCAGTATTTT.

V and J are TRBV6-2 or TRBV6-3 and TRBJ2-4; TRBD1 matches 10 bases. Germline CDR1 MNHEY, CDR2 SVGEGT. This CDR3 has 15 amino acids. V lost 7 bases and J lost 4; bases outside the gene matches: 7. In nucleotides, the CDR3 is TGTGCCAGCACTACACCGGGACAGGGGAAAAACATTCAGTACTTC. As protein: CASTTPGQGKNIQYF.

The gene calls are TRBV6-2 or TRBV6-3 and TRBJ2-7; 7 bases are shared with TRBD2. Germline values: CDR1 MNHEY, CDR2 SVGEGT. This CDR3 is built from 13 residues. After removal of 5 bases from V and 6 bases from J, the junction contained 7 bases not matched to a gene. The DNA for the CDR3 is TGTGCCAGCAGTACCTCCGGCGGGAGCGAGCAGTACGTC. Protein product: CASSTSGGSEQYV.

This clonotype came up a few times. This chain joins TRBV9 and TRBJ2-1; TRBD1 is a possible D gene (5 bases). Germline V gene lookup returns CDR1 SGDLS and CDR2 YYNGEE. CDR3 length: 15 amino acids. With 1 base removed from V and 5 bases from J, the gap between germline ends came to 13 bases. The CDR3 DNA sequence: TGTGCCAGCAGCGTATACGGACAAGGGCACAATGAGCAGTTCTTC. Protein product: CASSVYGQGHNEQFF.

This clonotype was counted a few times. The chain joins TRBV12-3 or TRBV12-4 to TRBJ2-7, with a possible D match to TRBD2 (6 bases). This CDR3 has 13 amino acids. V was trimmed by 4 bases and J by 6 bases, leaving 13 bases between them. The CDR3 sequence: CASSSGSYTEQYV. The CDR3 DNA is TGTGCCAGCAGTTCCGGGAGCTACACCGAGCAGTACGTC.

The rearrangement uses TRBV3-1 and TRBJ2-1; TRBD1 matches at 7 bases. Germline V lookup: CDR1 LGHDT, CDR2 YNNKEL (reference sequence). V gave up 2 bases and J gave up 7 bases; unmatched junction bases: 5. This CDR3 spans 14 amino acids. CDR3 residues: CASSQFFRGNEQFF. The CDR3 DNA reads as TGTGCCAGCAGCCAATTCTTCAGGGGGAATGAGCAGTTCTTC.

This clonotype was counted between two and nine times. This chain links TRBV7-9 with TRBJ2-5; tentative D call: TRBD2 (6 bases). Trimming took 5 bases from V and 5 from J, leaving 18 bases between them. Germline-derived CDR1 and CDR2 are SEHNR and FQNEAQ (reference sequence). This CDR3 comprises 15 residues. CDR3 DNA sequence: TGTGCCAGCAGCCCCAACGCCCGGGGGTGGGAGACCCAGTACTTC. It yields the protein CASSPNARGWETQYF. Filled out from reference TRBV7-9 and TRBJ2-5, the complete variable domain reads DTGVSQNPRHKITKRGQNVTFRCDPISEHNRLYWYRQTLGQGPEFLTYFQNEAQLEKSRLLSDRFSAERPKGSFSTLEIQRTEQGDSAMYLCASSPNARGWETQYFGPGTRLLVL.

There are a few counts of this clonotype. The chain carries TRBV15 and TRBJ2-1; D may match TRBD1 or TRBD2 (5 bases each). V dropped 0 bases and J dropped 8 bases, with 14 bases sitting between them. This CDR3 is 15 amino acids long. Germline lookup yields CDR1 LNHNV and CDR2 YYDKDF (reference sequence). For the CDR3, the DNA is TGTGCCACCAGCAGAGATTTTGGGGGTTCCTATGAGCAGTTCTTC. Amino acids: CATSRDFGGSYEQFF.

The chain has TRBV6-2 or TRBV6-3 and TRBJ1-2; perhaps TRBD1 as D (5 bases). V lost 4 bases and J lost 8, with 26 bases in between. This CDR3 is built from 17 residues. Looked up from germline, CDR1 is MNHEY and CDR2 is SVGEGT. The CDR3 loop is CASSSTNPQGKKGGYTF. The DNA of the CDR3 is TGTGCCAGCAGTTCGACAAACCCCCAGGGTAAAAAAGGCGGCTACACCTTC.

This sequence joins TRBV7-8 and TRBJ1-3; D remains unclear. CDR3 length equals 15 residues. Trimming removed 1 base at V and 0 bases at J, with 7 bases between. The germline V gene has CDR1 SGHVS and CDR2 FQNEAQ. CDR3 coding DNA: TGTGCCAGCAGCTTAGGAATAGACTCTGGAAACACCATATATTTT. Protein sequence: CASSLGIDSGNTIYF.

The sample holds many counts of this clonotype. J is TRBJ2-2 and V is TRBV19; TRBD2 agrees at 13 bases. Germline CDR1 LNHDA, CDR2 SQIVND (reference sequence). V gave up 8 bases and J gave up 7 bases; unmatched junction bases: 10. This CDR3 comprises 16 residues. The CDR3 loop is CASSRTSGGRVGELFF. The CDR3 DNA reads TGTGCCAGTTCGAGGACTAGCGGGGGTAGGGTCGGGGAGCTGTTTTTT.

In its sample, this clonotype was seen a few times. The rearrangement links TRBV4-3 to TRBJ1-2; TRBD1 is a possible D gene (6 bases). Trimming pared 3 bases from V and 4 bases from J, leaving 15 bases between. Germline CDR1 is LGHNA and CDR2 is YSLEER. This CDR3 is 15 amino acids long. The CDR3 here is CASSQGAGDLYGYTF. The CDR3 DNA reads TGCGCCAGCAGCCAGGGGGCAGGGGACCTCTATGGCTACACCTTC.

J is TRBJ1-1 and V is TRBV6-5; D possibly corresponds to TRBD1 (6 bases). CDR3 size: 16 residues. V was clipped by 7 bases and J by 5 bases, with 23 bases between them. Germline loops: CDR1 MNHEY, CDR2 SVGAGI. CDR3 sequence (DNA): TGTGCCAGCAACTCTCCGGTCGGGGGCACGGGAACTGAAGCTTTCTTT. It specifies CASNSPVGGTGTEAFF.

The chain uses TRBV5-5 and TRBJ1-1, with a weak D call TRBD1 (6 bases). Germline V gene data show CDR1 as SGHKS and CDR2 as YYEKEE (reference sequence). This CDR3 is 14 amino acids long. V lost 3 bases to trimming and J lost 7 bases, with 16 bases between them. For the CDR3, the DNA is TGTGCCAGCAGCTCAGCACAGGGAATGGGTGAAGCTTTCTTT. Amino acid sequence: CASSSAQGMGEAFF. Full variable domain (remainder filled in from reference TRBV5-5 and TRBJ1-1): DAGVTQSPTHLIKTRGQQVTLRCSPISGHKSVSWYQQVLGQGPQFIFQYYEKEERGRGNFPDRFSARQFPNYSSELNVNALLLGDSALYLCASSSAQGMGEAFFGQGTRLTVV.

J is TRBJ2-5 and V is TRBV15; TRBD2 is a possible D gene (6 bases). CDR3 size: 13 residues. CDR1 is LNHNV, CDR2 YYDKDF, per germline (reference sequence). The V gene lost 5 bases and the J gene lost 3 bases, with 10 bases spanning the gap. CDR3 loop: CATSWDFKETQYF. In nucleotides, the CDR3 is TGTGCCACCAGCTGGGACTTTAAAGAGACCCAGTACTTC.

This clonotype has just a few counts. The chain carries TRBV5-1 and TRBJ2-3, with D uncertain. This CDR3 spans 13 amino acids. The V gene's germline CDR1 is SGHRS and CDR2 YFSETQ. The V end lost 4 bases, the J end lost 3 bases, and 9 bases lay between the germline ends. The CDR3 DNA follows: TGCGCCAGCAGCCCCAAATTAACAGATACGCAGTATTTT. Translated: CASSPKLTDTQYF.

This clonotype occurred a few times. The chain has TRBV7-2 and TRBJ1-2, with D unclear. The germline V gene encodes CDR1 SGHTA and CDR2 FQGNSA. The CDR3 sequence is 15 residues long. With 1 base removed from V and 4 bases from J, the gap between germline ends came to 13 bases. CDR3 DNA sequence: TGTGCCAGCAGCTTAGGTGGGAGTGATGGCTATGGCTACACCTTC. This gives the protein CASSLGGSDGYGYTF.